The 14 T cell receptor beta chains below come from one sample, sequenced in a study of T cells in women clearing cervical HPV infection. Clones were sequenced by immunoSEQ multiplex PCR, and TCRdb holds only the in-frame ones, with some missing. Its clone listing holds approximately 28,000 clones. Sequenced input: blood buffy coat. All receptors come from a woman between 18 and 75 years old with a cervical HPV16 infection that either progressed to CIN3+ or cleared (not recorded which).

As for this clone: From the germline J gene comes the end of the CDR3, since the read stops 3 residues before it. The chain uses TRBV19 and TRBJ2-5; possibly TRBD1 for D (7 bases). Germline V gene lookup returns CDR1 LNHDA and CDR2 SQIVND (reference sequence). V lost 5 bases, J lost 1 base, and 17 bases lay in between. This CDR3 comprises 16 residues. The sequenced CDR3 bases are TGTGCCAGTAGTCCCTTGGACAGGCGGGGCCAAGAGACC. Its translation: CASSPLDRRGQET. The whole CDR3 protein is CASSPLDRRGQETQYF.

Note on this clone: The CDR3 end is not reached by the read, which stops 3 residues before it; the germline J gene fills it in. This sample includes further DNA sequences coding for the same CDR3. The chain links TRBV5-1 to TRBJ2-2; D call uncertain. The CDR3 length is 13 residues. Deletions cut 2 bases from V and 5 bases from J, with 7 bases between. The germline V gene has CDR1 SGHRS and CDR2 YFSETQ. CDR3 amino acids: CASSFLDTGELFF. Partial CDR3 DNA: TGCGCCAGCAGCTTCCTAGATACCGGGGAG.

On this clone: The sequence runs out 3 residues before the end of the CDR3; the remainder is reconstructed from the germline J gene. The rearrangement uses TRBV30 and TRBJ1-1; the D is unclear. This CDR3 spans 11 amino acids. Germline lookup yields CDR1 GTSNPN and CDR2 SVGIG (reference sequence). Deletions cut 2 bases from V and 5 bases from J, with 6 bases between. This CDR3 is CAWSKGTEAFF. The part of the CDR3 DNA that was read is TGTGCCTGGAGTAAGGGTACTGAA.

In the case of this clone: The CDR3 extends 3 residues past the end of the read, so its final part is completed from the germline J gene. J is TRBJ2-2 and V is TRBV6-4; D remains ambiguous. V lost 5 bases and J 2 bases, leaving 9 bases between the germline ends. CDR3 length: 14 residues. Germline V CDR1 and CDR2: MRHNA, SNTAGT. The part of the CDR3 DNA that was read is TGTGCCAGCAGTCTAGTCCCTAACACCGGGGAG. Amino acid sequence: CASSLVPNTGE. The whole CDR3 protein reads CASSLVPNTGELFF.

In the case of this clone: The read ends 3 residues shy of where the CDR3 ends; the end is completed using the germline J gene. This chain uses TRBV7-9 with TRBJ2-7, with a possible D match to TRBD2 (5 bases). The CDR3 totals 14 residues. Germline-derived CDR1 and CDR2 are SEHNR and FQNEAQ (reference sequence). Trimming removed 1 base at V and 6 bases at J, with 13 bases between. The CDR3 sequence: CASSLGGPGGEQYF. The sequenced CDR3 bases are TGTGCCAGCAGCTTAGGAGGGCCAGGAGGCGAG.

To note about this clone: Read data end 3 residues before the CDR3 end; the end is taken from the germline J gene. V and J are TRBV19 and TRBJ1-3; D is undetermined. V lost 8 bases, J lost 3 bases, and 8 bases lay in between. Germline V gives CDR1 LNHDA, CDR2 SQIVND (reference sequence). The CDR3 is 12 residues long. The sequenced CDR3 bases are TGTGCCAGTCGCAGTGGTGGAAACACC. Residues: CASRSGGNT. The whole CDR3 is CASRSGGNTIYF.

As for this clone: Read coverage stops 3 residues before the CDR3 terminus; the germline J gene supplies the remainder. The V gene is TRBV7-2, the J gene TRBJ2-7; D not certain. Germline CDR1 is SGHTA and CDR2 is FQGNSA. V lost 5 bases and J lost 2, with 16 bases in between. The CDR3 has 15 residues. CDR3 in amino acids: CASSEASSVTYEQYF. CDR3 DNA, as far as it was read: TGTGCCAGCAGCGAGGCGTCAAGCGTGACCTACGAG.

With respect to this clone: The CDR3 extends 3 residues past the end of the read, so its final part is completed from the germline J gene. This rearrangement joins TRBV6-1 to TRBJ1-2; no clear D. Germline values: CDR1 MNHNS, CDR2 SASEGT. This CDR3 region has 14 residues. The V end was cut by 1 base, the J end by 4 bases, with 10 bases between. Partial CDR3 DNA: TGTGCCAGCAGTGAAGGGGCACCCTTCTATGGC. This translates into CASSEGAPFYG. The whole CDR3 sequence is CASSEGAPFYGYTF.

Of note for this clone: The read stops 3 residues short of the end of the CDR3; the missing end is completed from the germline J gene. The V gene is TRBV7-9, the J gene TRBJ2-4; a possible D gene is TRBD2 (6 bases). The germline CDR1 and CDR2 sequences are SEHNR and FQNEAQ (reference sequence). This CDR3 contains 12 residues. The sequenced CDR3 bases are TGTGCCGCGGAGGAGTCGGACTATGGT. Translating gives CAAEESDYG. The CDR3 as a whole reads CAAEESDYGQYF. Complete variable domain (other parts from reference TRBV7-9 and TRBJ2-4): DTGVSQNPRHKITKRGQNVTFRCDPISEHNRLYWYRQTLGQGPEFLTYFQNEAQLEKSRLLSDRFSAERPKGSFSTLEIQRTEQGDSAMYLCAAEESDYGQYFGAGTRLSVL.

This clone is deemed medium-sized by its frequency. The observed sequence ends 3 residues before the CDR3 terminus, with the missing tail filled in from the germline J gene. The chain carries TRBV18 and TRBJ1-2, with D possibly TRBD1 on 5 matching bases. With 7 bases removed from V and 6 bases from J, the gap between germline ends came to 12 bases. Germline CDR1 and CDR2: KGHSH and LQKENI. This CDR3 has 12 residues. Here the CDR3 reads CASFNWGNGYTF. The part of the CDR3 DNA that was read is TGTGCCAGCTTTAATTGGGGCAATGGC.

A note on this clone: Read coverage stops 3 residues before the CDR3 terminus; the germline J gene supplies the remainder. V usage is TRBV5-1 and J usage is TRBJ1-1; TRBD1 is a possible D gene (6 bases). Germline-derived CDR1 and CDR2 are SGHRS and YFSETQ. The CDR3 totals 13 residues. Incomplete CDR3 DNA: TGCGCCAGCAGCTCACGGACAGAAGGGCGA. Amino acids: CASSSRTEGR. The full-length CDR3 reads as CASSSRTEGRAFF.

As for this clone: The DNA ends 3 residues before the CDR3 does, and the rest of the CDR3 is filled in from the germline J gene. J is TRBJ2-5 and V is TRBV18, with 9 bases lining up with TRBD2. Germline-derived CDR1 and CDR2 are KGHSH and LQKENI. V shed 2 bases, J shed 2 bases, and the junction held 3 bases outside the gene matches. This CDR3 has 15 residues. Here the CDR3 reads CASSPDSGGQETQYF. The sequenced part of the CDR3 DNA is TGTGCCAGCTCACCAGATAGCGGGGGACAAGAGACC.

Comment on this clone: The read comes to an end 3 residues before the CDR3 does, leaving the germline J gene to fill in the end. V and J are TRBV2 and TRBJ1-2; 7 bases are a match to TRBD1. From germline, CDR1 is SNHLY and CDR2 FYNNEI. This CDR3 has 12 residues. The CDR3 sequence: CASSGQTVGYTF. CDR3 DNA (partial): TGTGCCAGTTCGGGACAGACGGTAGGC. Using reference TRBV2 and TRBJ1-2 for the parts outside the CDR3, the full variable domain is EPEVTQTPSHQVTQMGQEVILRCVPISNHLYFYWYRQILGQKVEFLVSFYNNEISEKSEIFDDQFSVERPDGSNFTLKIRSTKLEDSAMYFCASSGQTVGYTFGSGTRLTVV.

About this clone itself: The read ends 3 residues early relative to the CDR3; the germline J gene fills the gap. The chain links TRBV6-1 to TRBJ1-2, with unresolved D. Trimming left V 1 base short and J 4 bases short, with 4 bases between. Germline loops: CDR1 MNHNS, CDR2 SASEGT. The CDR3 length is 12 residues. The CDR3 bases that were read are TGTGCCAGCAGTGAAGGGGCCTATGGC. It is translated as CASSEGAYG. The whole CDR3 protein is CASSEGAYGYTF.